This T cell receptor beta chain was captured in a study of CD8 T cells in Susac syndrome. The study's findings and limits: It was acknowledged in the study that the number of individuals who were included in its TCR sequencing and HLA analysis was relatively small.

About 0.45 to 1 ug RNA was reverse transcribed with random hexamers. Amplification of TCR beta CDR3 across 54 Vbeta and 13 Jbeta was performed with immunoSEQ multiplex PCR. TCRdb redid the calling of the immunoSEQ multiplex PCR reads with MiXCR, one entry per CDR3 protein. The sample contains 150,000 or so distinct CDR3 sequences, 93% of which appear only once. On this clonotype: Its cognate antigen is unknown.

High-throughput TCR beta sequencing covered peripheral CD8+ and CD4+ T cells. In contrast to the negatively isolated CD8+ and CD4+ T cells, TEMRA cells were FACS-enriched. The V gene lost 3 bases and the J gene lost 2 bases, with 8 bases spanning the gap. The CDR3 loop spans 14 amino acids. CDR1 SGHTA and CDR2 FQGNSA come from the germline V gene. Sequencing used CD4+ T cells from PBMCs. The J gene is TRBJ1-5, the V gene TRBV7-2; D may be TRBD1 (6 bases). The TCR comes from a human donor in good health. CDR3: CASSFRGGNQPQHF. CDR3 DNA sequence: TGTGCCAGCAGCTTCAGGGGCGGCAATCAGCCCCAGCATTTT.